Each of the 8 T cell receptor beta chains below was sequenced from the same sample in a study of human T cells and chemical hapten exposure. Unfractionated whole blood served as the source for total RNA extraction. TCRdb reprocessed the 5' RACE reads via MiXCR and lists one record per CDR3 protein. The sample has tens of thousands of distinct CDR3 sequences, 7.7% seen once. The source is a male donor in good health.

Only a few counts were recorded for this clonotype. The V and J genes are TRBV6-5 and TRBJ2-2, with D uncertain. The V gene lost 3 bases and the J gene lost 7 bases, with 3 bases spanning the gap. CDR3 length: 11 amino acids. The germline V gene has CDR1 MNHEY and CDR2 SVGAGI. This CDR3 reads CASSYGGELFF. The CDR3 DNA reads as TGTGCCAGCAGTTATGGCGGGGAGCTGTTTTTT.

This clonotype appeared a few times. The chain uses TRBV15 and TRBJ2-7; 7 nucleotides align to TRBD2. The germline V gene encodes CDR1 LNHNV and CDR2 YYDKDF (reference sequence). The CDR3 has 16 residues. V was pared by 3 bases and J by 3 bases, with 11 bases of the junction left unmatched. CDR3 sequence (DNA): TGTGCCACCAGCAGTTCCCCGCGGGGGATATACTACGAGCAGTACTTC. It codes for CATSSSPRGIYYEQYF.

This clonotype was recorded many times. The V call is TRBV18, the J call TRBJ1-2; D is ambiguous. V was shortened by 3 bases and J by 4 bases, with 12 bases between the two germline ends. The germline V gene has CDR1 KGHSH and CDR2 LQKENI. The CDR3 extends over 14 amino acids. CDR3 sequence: CASSPPGGPYGYTF. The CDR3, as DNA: TGTGCCAGCTCACCCCCGGGAGGCCCCTATGGCTACACCTTC.

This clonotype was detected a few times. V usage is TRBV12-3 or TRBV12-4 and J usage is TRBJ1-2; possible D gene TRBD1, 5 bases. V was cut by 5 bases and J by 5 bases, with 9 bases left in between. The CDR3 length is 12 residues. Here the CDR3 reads CASSPTVYGYTF. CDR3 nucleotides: TGTGCCAGCAGTCCGACAGTTTATGGCTACACCTTC.

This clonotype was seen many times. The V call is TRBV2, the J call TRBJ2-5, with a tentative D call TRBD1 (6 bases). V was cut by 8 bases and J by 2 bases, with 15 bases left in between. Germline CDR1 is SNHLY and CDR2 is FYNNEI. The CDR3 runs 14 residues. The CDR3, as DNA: TGTGCCAGCCCTGGATCGGACAGACAAGAGACCCAGTACTTC. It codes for CASPGSDRQETQYF.

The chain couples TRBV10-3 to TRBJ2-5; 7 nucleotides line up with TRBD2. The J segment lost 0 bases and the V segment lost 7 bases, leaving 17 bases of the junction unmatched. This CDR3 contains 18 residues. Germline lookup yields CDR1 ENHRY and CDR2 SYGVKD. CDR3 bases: TGTGCCATCAAGATGGGGGACTACACCGATTCCGACCAAGAGACCCAGTACTTC. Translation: CAIKMGDYTDSDQETQYF.

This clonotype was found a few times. Here the CDR3 DNA reads TGTGCCTGGAGTGTCTCGGACCCCACAGATACGCAGTATTTT. Amino acids: CAWSVSDPTDTQYF. The chain recombines TRBV30 with TRBJ2-3; D not certain. This CDR3 contains 14 residues. The germline V and J ends were trimmed by 0 bases and 2 bases, with 9 bases remaining between them. The V gene's germline CDR1 is GTSNPN and CDR2 SVGIG (reference sequence).

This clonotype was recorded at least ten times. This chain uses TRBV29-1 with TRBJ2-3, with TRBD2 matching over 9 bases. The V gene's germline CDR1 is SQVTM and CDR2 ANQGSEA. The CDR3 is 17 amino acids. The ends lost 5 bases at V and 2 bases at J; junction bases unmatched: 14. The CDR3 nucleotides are TGCAGCGTTAACCTTCAGGGCGGGAGGGCCCTCACAGATACGCAGTATTTT. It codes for CSVNLQGGRALTDTQYF.